This T cell receptor (beta chain) originates from a study of cytomegalovirus exposure and HLA in healthy donors. Points from the study as a whole: Sequencing artifact likely explains a cluster of highly shared sequence variants. Most TCR sequences proved rare, with some public TCRs found in many donors. A later analysis found that most CMV-associated TCR beta chains appeared HLA-restricted. The study put roughly 160 TCR beta chains on its list as cytomegalovirus-associated.

Use of 60 Vbeta and 13 Jbeta primers characterized the PCR. Some clones are missing from TCRdb's copy, which holds only in-frame ones; the method was immunoSEQ multiplex PCR. This sample has 200,000 or so clones, with around 82% found just once. A remark on this clone: The antigen remains undetermined.

This clonotype was obtained from a woman between 25 and 40 years old in good health and CMV-seronegative. The sample was PBMCs.

The chain's CDR3 is CASSSNIRGLVDTEAFF. The CDR3 coding sequence is TGTGCCAGCAGCTCGAACATCAGGGGGCTCGTGGACACTGAAGCTTTCTTT. V is TRBV5-4 and J is TRBJ1-1, with TRBD1 matching 8 bases. The V gene's germline CDR1 is SGHNT and CDR2 YYREEE (reference sequence). V was pared by 3 bases and J by 3 bases, with 13 bases of the junction left unmatched. CDR3 length: 17 residues.